The 2 T cell receptor beta chains given below trace back to one sample, sequenced in a study of CD4 T cells in relation to SARS-CoV-2 and coronaviruses. Libraries were prepared by immunoSEQ multiplex PCR; TCRdb keeps only in-frame clonotypes and omits some of them. This sample has tens of thousands of clones, with 84% found just once. These TCRs' antigens remain unknown. The sequencing sample was made of naive CD4+ T cells from PBMCs, cultured in vitro. Regarding subset: naive CD4+ T cells isolated by negative enrichment. The receptor set was obtained from an adult with COVID-19.

The chain joins TRBV6-5 to TRBJ1-1; D gene uncertain. Germline V gene lookup returns CDR1 MNHEY and CDR2 SVGAGI. The V end lost 4 bases, the J end lost 1 base, and 10 bases lay between the germline ends. This CDR3 comprises 14 residues. The CDR3 sequence is CASSSPDRNTEAFF. The CDR3, as DNA: TGTGCCAGCAGTTCCCCCGACCGGAACACTGAAGCTTTCTTT.

V and J are TRBV5-1 and TRBJ1-1; the D is unclear. The germline gives CDR1 SGHRS, CDR2 YFSETQ. Trimming took 0 bases from V and 0 from J, leaving 3 bases between them. The CDR3 consists of 13 residues. The CDR3 DNA is TGCGCCAGCAGCTTGGCTGTGAACACTGAAGCTTTCTTT. Its protein is CASSLAVNTEAFF.